This TCR beta chain was recorded in a study of T-cell memory formation after mild COVID-19. At the level of the study: For the most part, TCR clusters were specific to one donor. The study's findings and limits: Mostly located in CM and EM were contracting CD4+ clones, with contracting CD8+ clones located in EMRA.

This CDR3 is 15 amino acids long. Per germline, CDR1 WSHSY and CDR2 SAAADI. V shed 4 bases, J shed 2 bases, and the junction held 7 bases outside the gene matches. MiXCR was run by TCRdb on the 5' RACE reads, yielding one entry per CDR3 protein. The profile covers some 410,000 distinct CDR3 sequences, with 20% to 30% appearing a single time and around 13% taken by the ten largest. With regard to this clonotype: What it binds is not known.

The sample consisted of PBMCs or a T cell subset sorted from them (not recorded which). V usage is TRBV10-2 and J usage is TRBJ2-5, with 7 nucleotides matching TRBD1. This TCR came from an adult woman who had mild COVID-19 (a few samples of this study predate the infection). Cell type and time point are not known. CDR3 protein: CASSVTGVAQETQYF. The DNA of the CDR3 is TGCGCCAGCAGTGTAACAGGGGTCGCTCAAGAGACCCAGTACTTC.